This TCR beta chain was identified in a study of technical replicates of blood from four donors. Produced via immunoSEQ multiplex PCR; TCRdb's table is partial and in-frame only. The sample includes about 71,000 clones, roughly 92% seen only once; the top ten take 0.4% to 0.45%. The CDR3 is 16 amino acids. CDR1 and CDR2 (germline): SGHTS, YDEGEE. V was clipped by 3 bases and J by 6 bases; unmatched bases: 8. The sequence derives from a human donor in good health. The sample was T cells isolated from PBMCs. J is TRBJ1-4 and V is TRBV5-8; TRBD1 matches 10 bases. As DNA, the CDR3 is TGTGCCAGCAGCTACGGACAGGGGGTTAGGGATGAAAAACTGTTTTTT. Encoded protein: CASSYGQGVRDEKLFF.